The rows below give T cell receptor beta chains drawn from one sample of a study of shared clonotypes between healthy human individuals. Sequencing was performed with immunoSEQ multiplex PCR; in TCRdb, only in-frame clones are kept and a portion is missing. Among 1,400,000 or so clones listed, approximately 98.5% were seen once. Sequenced: naive CD4+ T cells sorted from blood. All receptors derive from a young man in good health. Both conserved end residues are part of each CDR3. A D gene is named only where the DNA matches it firmly.

cdr3_length d_call v_call cdr3_aa
11 TRBD1 TRBV20-1 CATGGYNEQFF
13 NA TRBV6-5 CASSQTGDYGYTF
15 NA TRBV7-6 CASSFKLHSSYEQYF
13 NA TRBV6-1 CASSKGQLYEQYF
13 NA TRBV6-1 CASSEAGPYEQYF
15 NA TRBV5-4 CASSLVGRTRTEAFF
15 TRBD2 TRBV5-1 CASSPNPREGYEQYF
17 NA TRBV15 CATSGEREVYGNQPQHF
13 NA TRBV7-2 CASSLDRNTEAFF
15 NA TRBV5-4 CASSLVTGITDTQYF
12 NA TRBV5-4 CASISPKGEAFF
13 NA TRBV30 CAWSPGGTYEQYF
23 TRBD2 TRBV10-2 CASSDGKGPGQTGLAGSYNEQFF
16 TRBD2 TRBV19 CASSLLRLAAYNEQFF
16 NA TRBV5-4 CASRTIRFGMNTEAFF
16 TRBD1 TRBV28 CASTHFGQATTGELFF